This T cell receptor beta chain was sequenced for a study of blood T cells in healthy people across ages. Study-wide context: Template switching recovered approximately one barcoded beta molecule for every two T cells. The study, taken as a whole, reports: Long-lived donors exceeded aged donors in naive CD4+ cells and diversity.

Then a second PCR, running about 6 to 12 cycles, was carried out with a sample-barcoded 5' primer and a J-beta primer mix. One entry per CDR3 protein results from TCRdb running MiXCR on the 5' RACE reads. The data show roughly 1.5 million distinct CDR3 sequences, approximately 42% seen once. Healthy Russian Caucasian donors spanned ages 6 to 90 years. This clonotype came up a few times. Its antigen remains unidentified. V lost 5 bases and J lost 4, with 16 bases in between. CDR1 is WNHNN and CDR2 is SYGVQD in the germline V gene (reference sequence). This CDR3 has 15 amino acids. This TCR derives from a woman aged 18-30 years in good health. The sequencing sample was made of blood. This chain links TRBV10-1 with TRBJ2-3, with D maybe TRBD2 (6 bases). Here the CDR3 reads CASSPIGGEADTQYF. CDR3 bases: TGCGCCAGCAGTCCCATCGGAGGGGAGGCAGATACGCAGTATTTT.